This note documents a single TCR beta chain sequence. In germline, CDR1 is MNHNS, CDR2 SASEGT. CDR3 length: 14 amino acids. Trimming left V 4 bases short and J 1 base short, with 7 bases between. This specimen belongs to a study of T cells in Graves' hyperthyroidism and ophthalmopathy. Template material for amplifying TCR beta CDR3 regions consisted of RNA transcripts. HTBI primers were employed in a first-round RT-PCR of the TCR CDR3. TCRdb recomputed calls from the multiplex PCR reads with MiXCR, one row per CDR3 protein. The table lists fewer than 750,000 distinct CDR3 sequences, more than 14% of them singletons.

The chain is built from TRBV6-1 and TRBJ2-2; perhaps TRBD1 as D (5 bases). The specimen was blood. The receptor was isolated from a woman in her forties or fifties with Graves' ophthalmopathy. The CDR3 sequence: CASSVTENTGELFF. In DNA, the CDR3 is TGTGCCAGCAGTGTGACAGAGAACACCGGGGAGCTGTTTTTT.